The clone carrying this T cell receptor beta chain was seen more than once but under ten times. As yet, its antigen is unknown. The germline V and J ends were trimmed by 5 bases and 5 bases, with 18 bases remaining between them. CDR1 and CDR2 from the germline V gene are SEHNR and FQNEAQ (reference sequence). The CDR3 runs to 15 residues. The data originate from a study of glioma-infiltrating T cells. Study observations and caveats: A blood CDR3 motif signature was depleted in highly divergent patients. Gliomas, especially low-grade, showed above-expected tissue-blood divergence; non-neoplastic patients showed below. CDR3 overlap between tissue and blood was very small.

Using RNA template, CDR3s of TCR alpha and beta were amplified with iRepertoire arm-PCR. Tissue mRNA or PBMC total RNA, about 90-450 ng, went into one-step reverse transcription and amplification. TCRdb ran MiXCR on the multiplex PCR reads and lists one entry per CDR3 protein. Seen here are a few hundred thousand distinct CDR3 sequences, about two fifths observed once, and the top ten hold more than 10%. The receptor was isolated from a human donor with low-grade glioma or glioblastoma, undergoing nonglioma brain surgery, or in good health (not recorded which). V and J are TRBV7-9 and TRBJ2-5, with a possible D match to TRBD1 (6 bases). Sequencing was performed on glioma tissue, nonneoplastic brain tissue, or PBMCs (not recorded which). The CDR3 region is CASSQTRTERETQYF. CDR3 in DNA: TGTGCCAGCAGCCAAACCCGGACAGAGAGGGAGACCCAGTACTTC.